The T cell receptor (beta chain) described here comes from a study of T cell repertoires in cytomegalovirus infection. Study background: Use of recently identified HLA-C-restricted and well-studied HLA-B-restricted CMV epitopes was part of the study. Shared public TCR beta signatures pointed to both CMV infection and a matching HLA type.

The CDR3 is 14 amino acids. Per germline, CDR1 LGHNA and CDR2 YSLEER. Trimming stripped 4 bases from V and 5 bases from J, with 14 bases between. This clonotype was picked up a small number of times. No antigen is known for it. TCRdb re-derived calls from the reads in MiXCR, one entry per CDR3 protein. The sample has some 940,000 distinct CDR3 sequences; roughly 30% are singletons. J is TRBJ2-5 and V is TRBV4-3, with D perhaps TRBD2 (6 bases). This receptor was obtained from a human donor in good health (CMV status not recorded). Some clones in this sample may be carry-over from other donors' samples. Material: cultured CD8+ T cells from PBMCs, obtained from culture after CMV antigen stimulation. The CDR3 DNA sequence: TGCGCCAGCAGCCCCACCGGGAGAGAGGAGACCCAGTACTTC. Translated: CASSPTGREETQYF.